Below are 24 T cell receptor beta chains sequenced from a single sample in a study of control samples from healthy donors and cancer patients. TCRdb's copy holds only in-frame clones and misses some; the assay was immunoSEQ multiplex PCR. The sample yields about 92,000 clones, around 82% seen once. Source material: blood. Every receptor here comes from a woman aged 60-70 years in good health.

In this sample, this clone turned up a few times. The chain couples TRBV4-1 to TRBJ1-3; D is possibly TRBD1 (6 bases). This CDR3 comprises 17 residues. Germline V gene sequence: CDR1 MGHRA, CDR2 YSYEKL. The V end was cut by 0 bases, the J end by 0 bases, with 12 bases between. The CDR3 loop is CASSQDSTGLSGNTIYF. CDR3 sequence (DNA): TGCGCCAGCAGCCAAGATTCGACAGGCCTCTCTGGAAACACCATATATTTT.

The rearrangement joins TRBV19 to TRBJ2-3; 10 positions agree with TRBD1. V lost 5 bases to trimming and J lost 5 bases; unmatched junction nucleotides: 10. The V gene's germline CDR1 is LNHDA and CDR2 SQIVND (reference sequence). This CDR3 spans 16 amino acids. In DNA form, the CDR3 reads TGTGCCAGTAGTCCCCAGGGACAGGGGAAACGAGATACGCAGTATTTT. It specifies CASSPQGQGKRDTQYF.

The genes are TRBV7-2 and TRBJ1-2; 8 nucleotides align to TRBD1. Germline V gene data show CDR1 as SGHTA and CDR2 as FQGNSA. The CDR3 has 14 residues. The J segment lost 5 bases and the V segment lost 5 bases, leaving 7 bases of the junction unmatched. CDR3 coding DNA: TGTGCCAGCAGCCTTGGGACAGGTTCTTATGGCTACACCTTC. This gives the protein CASSLGTGSYGYTF.

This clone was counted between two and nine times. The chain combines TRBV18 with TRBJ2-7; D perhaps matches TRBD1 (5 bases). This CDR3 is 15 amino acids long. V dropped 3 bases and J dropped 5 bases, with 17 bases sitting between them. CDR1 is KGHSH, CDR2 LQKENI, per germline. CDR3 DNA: TGTGCCAGCTCACCCCAGGACAAGCTAGGGAACGAGCAGTACTTC. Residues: CASSPQDKLGNEQYF.

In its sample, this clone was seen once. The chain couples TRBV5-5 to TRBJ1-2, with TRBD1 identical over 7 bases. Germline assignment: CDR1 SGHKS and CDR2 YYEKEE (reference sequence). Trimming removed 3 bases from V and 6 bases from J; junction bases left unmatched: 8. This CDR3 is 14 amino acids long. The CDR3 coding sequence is TGTGCCAGCAGCTCGGCAGGGGGGTCGCATGGCTACACCTTC. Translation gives CASSSAGGSHGYTF.

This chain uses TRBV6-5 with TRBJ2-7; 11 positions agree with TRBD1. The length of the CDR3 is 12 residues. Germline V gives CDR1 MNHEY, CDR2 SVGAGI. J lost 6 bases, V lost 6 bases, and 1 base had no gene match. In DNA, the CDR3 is TGTGCCAGCAGGGGGACAGGGGGCGAGCAGTACTTC. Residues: CASRGTGGEQYF.

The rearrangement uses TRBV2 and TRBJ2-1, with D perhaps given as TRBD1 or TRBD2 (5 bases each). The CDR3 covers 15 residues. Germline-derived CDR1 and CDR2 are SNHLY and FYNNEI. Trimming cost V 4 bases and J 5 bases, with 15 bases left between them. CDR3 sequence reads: CASSAWLVGHNEQFF. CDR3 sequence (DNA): TGTGCCAGCAGTGCCTGGCTAGTGGGACACAATGAGCAGTTCTTC.

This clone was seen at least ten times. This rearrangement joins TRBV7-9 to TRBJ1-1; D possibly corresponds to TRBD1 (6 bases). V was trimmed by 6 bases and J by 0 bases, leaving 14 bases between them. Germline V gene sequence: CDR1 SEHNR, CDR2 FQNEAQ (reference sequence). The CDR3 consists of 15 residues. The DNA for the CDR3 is TGTGCCAGCAGAAAGACAGGCAATATGAACACTGAAGCTTTCTTT. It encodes CASRKTGNMNTEAFF.

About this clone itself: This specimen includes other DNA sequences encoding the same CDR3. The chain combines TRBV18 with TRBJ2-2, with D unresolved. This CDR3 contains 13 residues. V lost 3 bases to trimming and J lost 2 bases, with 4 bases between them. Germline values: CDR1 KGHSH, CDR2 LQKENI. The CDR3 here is CASSPSNTGELFF. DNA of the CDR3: TGTGCCAGCTCACCCTCCAACACCGGGGAGCTGTTTTTT. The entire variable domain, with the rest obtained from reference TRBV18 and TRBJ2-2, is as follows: NAGVMQNPRHLVRRRGQEARLRCSPMKGHSHVYWYRQLPEEGLKFMVYLQKENIIDESGMPKERFSAEFPKEGPSILRIQQVVRGDSAAYFCASSPSNTGELFFGEGSRLTVL.

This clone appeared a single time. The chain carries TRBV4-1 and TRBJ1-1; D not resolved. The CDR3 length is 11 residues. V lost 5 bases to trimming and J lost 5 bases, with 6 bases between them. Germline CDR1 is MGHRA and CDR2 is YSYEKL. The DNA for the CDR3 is TGCGCCAGCAGCGGGCGGACTGAAGCTTTCTTT. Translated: CASSGRTEAFF.

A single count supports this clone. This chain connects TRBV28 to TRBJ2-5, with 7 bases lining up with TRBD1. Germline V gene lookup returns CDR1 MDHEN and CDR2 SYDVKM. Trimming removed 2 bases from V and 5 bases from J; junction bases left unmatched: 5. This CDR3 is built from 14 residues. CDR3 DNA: TGTGCCAGCAGTTTACAGGGGGATTCGGAGACCCAGTACTTC. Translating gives CASSLQGDSETQYF.

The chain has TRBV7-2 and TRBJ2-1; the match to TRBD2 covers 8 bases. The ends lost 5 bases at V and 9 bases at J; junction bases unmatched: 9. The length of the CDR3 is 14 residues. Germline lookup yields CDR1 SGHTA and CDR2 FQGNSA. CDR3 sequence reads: CASSPSAGGGEQFF. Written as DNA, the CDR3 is TGTGCCAGCAGCCCCTCGGCGGGGGGAGGTGAGCAGTTCTTC.

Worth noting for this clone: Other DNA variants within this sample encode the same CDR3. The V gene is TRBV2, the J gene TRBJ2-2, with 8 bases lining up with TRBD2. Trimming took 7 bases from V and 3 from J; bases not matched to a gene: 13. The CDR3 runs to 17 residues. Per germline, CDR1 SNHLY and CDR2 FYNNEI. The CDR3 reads CASNNAGRGEDTGELFF. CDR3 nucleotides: TGTGCCAGCAATAATGCCGGGCGGGGGGAGGACACCGGGGAGCTGTTTTTT.

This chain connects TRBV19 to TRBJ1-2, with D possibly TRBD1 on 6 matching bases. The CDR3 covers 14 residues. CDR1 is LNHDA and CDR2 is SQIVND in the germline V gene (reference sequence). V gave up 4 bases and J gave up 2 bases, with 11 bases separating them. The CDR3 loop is CASSKGGVNYGYTF. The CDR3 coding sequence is TGTGCCAGTAGTAAAGGGGGAGTAAACTATGGCTACACCTTC.

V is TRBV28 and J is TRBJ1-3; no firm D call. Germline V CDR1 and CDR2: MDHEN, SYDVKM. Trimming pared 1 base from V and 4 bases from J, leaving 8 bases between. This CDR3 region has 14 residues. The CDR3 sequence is CASSLSGRGNTIYF. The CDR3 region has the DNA TGTGCCAGCAGTTTATCCGGCAGGGGAAACACCATATATTTT.

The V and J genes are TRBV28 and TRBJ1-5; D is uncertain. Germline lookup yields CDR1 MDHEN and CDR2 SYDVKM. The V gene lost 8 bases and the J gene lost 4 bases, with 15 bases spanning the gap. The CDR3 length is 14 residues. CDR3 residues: CASAGWQSNQPQHF. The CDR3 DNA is TGTGCCAGCGCGGGGTGGCAGTCTAATCAGCCCCAGCATTTT.

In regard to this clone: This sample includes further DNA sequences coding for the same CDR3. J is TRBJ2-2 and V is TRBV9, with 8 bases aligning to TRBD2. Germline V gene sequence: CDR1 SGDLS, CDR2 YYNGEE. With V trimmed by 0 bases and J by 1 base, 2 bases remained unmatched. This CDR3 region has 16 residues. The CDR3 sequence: CASSVGAGGNTGELFF. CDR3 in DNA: TGTGCCAGCAGCGTAGGGGCGGGAGGGAACACCGGGGAGCTGTTTTTT.

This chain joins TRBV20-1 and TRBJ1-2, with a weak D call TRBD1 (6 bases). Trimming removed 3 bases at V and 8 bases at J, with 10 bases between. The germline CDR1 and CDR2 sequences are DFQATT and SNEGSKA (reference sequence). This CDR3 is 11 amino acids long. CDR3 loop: CSASYREGYTF. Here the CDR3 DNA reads TGCAGTGCTAGCTACAGGGAGGGCTACACCTTC.

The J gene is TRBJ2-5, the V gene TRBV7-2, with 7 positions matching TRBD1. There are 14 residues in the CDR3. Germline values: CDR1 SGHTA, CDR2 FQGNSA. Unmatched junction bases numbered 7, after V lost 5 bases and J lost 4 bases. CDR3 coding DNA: TGTGCCAGCAGCCTCCGACAGGGACGAGAGACCCAGTACTTC. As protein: CASSLRQGRETQYF.

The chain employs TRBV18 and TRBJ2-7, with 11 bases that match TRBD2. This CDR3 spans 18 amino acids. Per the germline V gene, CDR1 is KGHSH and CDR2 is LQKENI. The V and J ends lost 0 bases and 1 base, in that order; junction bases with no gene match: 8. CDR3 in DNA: TGTGCCAGCTCACCACCGCGGGGTACTAGCGGGAGTTCCTACGAGCAGTACTTC. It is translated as CASSPPRGTSGSSYEQYF.

The CDR3, as DNA: TGTGCCAGCAGCCAATCCGGGACAGGGACGAGAAATGAGCAGTTCTTC. Encoded protein: CASSQSGTGTRNEQFF. The chain has TRBV7-2 and TRBJ2-1, with 9 bases fitting TRBD1. This CDR3 has 16 residues. Trimming took 5 bases from V and 7 from J; bases not matched to a gene: 12. Germline values: CDR1 SGHTA, CDR2 FQGNSA.

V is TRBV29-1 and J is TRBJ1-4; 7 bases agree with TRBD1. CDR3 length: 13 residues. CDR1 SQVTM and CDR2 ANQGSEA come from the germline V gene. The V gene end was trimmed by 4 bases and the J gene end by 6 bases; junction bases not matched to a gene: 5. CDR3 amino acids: CSVVGQGDEKLFF. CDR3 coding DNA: TGCAGCGTTGTTGGGCAGGGGGATGAAAAACTGTTTTTT.

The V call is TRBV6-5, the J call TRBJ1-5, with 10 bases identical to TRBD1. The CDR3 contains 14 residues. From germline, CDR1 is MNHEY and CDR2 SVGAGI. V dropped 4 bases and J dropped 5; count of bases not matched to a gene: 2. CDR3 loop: CASSLTGGDQPQHF. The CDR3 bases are TGTGCCAGCAGTTTGACAGGGGGCGATCAGCCCCAGCATTTT.

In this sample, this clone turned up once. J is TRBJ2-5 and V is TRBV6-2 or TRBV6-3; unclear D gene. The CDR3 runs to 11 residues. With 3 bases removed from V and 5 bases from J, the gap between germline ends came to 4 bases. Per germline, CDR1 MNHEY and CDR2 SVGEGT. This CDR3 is CASSYLETQYF. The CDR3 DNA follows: TGTGCCAGCAGTTATCTTGAGACCCAGTACTTC.